This T cell receptor beta chain was recorded in a study of T-cell reconstitution after alpha-beta-depleted transplantation in children. Study-level findings and limits: Surviving recipient T cells and thymic progenitors underlay high day-60 TCRbeta diversity in some patients.

Library preparation (for TCRbeta) was performed with unique molecular identifiers. TCRdb re-derived calls from the PCR reads in MiXCR, one entry per CDR3 protein. The table lists about 440,000 distinct CDR3 sequences, roughly 44% of them singletons. The table lists this clonotype with a few counts. The antigen is unknown. Germline values: CDR1 MNHEY, CDR2 SMNVEV (reference sequence). V dropped 5 bases and J dropped 2 bases, with 13 bases sitting between them. The CDR3 runs to 14 residues. Material: PBMCs, obtained before TCRalphabeta/CD19-depleted stem cell transplant. This sequence was found in a girl aged 2 to 9 with aplastic anemia, due to receive a stem cell transplant. The rearrangement uses TRBV27 and TRBJ2-7, with D perhaps matching TRBD2 (6 bases). The CDR3 reads CASSPRWGAYEQYF. DNA for the CDR3: TGTGCCAGCAGTCCCCGTTGGGGGGCCTACGAGCAGTACTTC.